The next 4 T cell receptor beta chains were all read from a single sample in a study of blood T cells in healthy people across ages. Primed by a sample-barcoded 5' primer and a J-beta primer mix, a second PCR proceeded for about 7 to 11 cycles. TCRdb re-called the 5' RACE reads through MiXCR, storing one row per CDR3 protein. The sample contains roughly 500,000 distinct CDR3 sequences, roughly 28% of which appear only once. Sequences were obtained from blood. The receptors derive from a woman in her seventies in good health.

In the case of this clonotype: One end of the junction does not line up with germline, which may come from a read error. The chain combines TRBV5-1 with TRBJ2-3, with D uncertain. This CDR3 contains 13 residues. Looked up from germline, CDR1 is SGHRS and CDR2 is YFSETQ. The CDR3 DNA reads as TGCGCCAGCAGCTTGCCCACCACAGATACGCAGTACTTT. Its protein is CASSLPTTDTQYF.

The J gene is TRBJ1-5, the V gene TRBV4-2; maybe TRBD1 (5 bases). This CDR3 is built from 14 residues. V lost 3 bases and J lost 7, with 13 bases in between. Germline CDR1 reads LGHNA; CDR2 reads YNFKEQ. CDR3 region: CASSHGGNQQPQHF. CDR3 sequence (DNA): TGTGCCAGCAGCCATGGGGGGAACCAACAGCCCCAGCATTTT.

The CDR3: CSVGFTGDLNTIYF. As DNA, the CDR3 is TGCAGCGTTGGTTTTACGGGGGATTTAAACACCATATATTTT. V gene TRBV29-1 combines with J gene TRBJ1-3; TRBD1 might be the D (5 bases). The germline V gene encodes CDR1 SQVTM and CDR2 ANQGSEA. The CDR3 is made up of 14 amino acids. Trimming took 4 bases from V and 6 from J, leaving 16 bases between them.

The J gene is TRBJ2-5, the V gene TRBV7-3, with 7 positions matching TRBD2. The CDR3 contains 15 residues. The V gene end was trimmed by 2 bases and the J gene end by 1 base; junction bases not matched to a gene: 4. The germline V gene has CDR1 SGHTA and CDR2 FQGTGA. DNA for the CDR3: TGTGCCAGCAGCTTATTCGGGACTACCCAAGAGACCCAGTACTTC. Its translation is CASSLFGTTQETQYF.